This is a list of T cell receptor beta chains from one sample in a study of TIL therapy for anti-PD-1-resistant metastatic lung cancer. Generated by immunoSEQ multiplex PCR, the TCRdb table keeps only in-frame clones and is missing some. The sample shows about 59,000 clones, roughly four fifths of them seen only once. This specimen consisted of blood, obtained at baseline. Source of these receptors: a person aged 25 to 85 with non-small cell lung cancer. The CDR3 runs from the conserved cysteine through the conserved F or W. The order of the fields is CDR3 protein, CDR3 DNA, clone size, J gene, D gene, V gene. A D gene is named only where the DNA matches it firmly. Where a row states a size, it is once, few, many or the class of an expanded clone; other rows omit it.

CASSVSPTYEQYF,TGTGCCAGCAGCGTCTCTCCAACCTACGAGCAGTACTTC,NA,TRBJ2-7,NA,TRBV9
CASSVGQGYNGYTF,TGTGCCAGCAGCGTCGGGCAGGGGTATAATGGCTACACCTTC,NA,TRBJ1-2,NA,TRBV9
CASKSGGLFEQYF,TGTGCCAGCAAATCAGGCGGCCTATTCGAGCAGTACTTC,NA,TRBJ2-7,NA,TRBV6-5
CASSLTYSNHYVDTQYF,TGTGCCAGCAGCTTAACGTACTCGAACCATTACGTAGATACGCAGTATTTT,NA,TRBJ2-3,NA,TRBV7-3
CAWSRAAQSRNIQYF,TGTGCCTGGAGTAGAGCGGCCCAAAGCAGAAACATTCAGTACTTC,NA,TRBJ2-4,NA,TRBV30
CATSRDGAFPVGDIQYF,TGTGCCACCAGCAGAGATGGGGCTTTCCCGGTTGGGGACATTCAGTACTTC,NA,TRBJ2-4,NA,TRBV15
CATSIGKTGDQYF,TGTGCCACCAGCATCGGGAAGACGGGCGACCAGTACTTC,NA,TRBJ2-5,NA,TRBV15
CASSFRDRAYEQYF,TGTGCCAGCAGTTTTCGGGACAGGGCCTACGAGCAGTACTTC,NA,TRBJ2-7,TRBD1,TRBV6-7
CASSFGGAKNIQYF,TGTGCCAGCAGTTTCGGGGGTGCCAAAAACATTCAGTACTTC,NA,TRBJ2-4,NA,TRBV27
CASSEGGRVRDTQYF,TGCGCCAGCAGTGAGGGGGGGCGGGTGAGGGATACGCAGTATTTT,NA,TRBJ2-3,NA,TRBV10-2
CATSSTYNSPLHF,TGTGCCACCTCGAGCACCTATAATTCACCCCTCCACTTT,few,TRBJ1-6,NA,TRBV15
CASSLAGGLLAKNIQYF,TGTGCCAGCAGCTTGGCGGGGGGTCTACTAGCCAAAAACATTCAGTACTTC,NA,TRBJ2-4,TRBD2,TRBV7-2
CASSPFEVRHYEQYF,TGTGCCAGCTCACCATTTGAGGTGAGACACTACGAGCAGTACTTC,NA,TRBJ2-7,NA,TRBV18
CASSLEGTRQYF,TGTGCCAGCAGTTTAGAGGGGACACGACAGTACTTC,NA,TRBJ2-7,NA,TRBV12-3/TRBV12-4
CASSGGGPNSPLHF,TGTGCCAGCAGCGGTGGTGGGCCTAATTCACCCCTCCACTTT,NA,TRBJ1-6,NA,TRBV7-9
CSVADRGHQPQHF,TGCAGCGTTGCTGACAGGGGTCATCAGCCCCAGCATTTT,NA,TRBJ1-5,TRBD1,TRBV29-1
CASSPSSLNIPEAFF,TGTGCCAGCAGCCCTTCGAGTCTCAACATCCCTGAAGCTTTCTTT,NA,TRBJ1-1,NA,TRBV14
CASSLARGGNEQFF,TGTGCCAGCAGCTTAGCCAGGGGTGGCAATGAGCAGTTCTTC,NA,TRBJ2-1,NA,TRBV11-2
CASNEGQTSTDTQYF,TGTGCCAGCAACGAGGGGCAGACCAGCACAGATACGCAGTATTTT,NA,TRBJ2-3,NA,TRBV9
CASSFTGEGEQFF,TGTGCCAGCAGTTTTACGGGGGAAGGTGAGCAGTTCTTC,few,TRBJ2-1,NA,TRBV6-2/TRBV6-3
CSVVRGFDEQYF,TGCAGCGTTGTAAGGGGGTTTGACGAGCAGTACTTC,NA,TRBJ2-7,NA,TRBV29-1
CASSEEASTSPQHF,TGTGCCAGCAGTGAAGAGGCCTCTACTTCGCCCCAGCATTTT,once,TRBJ1-5,NA,TRBV2
CASSLGSNQPQHF,TGTGCCAGCAGTTTAGGGAGCAATCAGCCCCAGCATTTT,NA,TRBJ1-5,NA,TRBV12-3/TRBV12-4
CASSQEAPGTGQETQYF,TGTGCCAGCAGCCAAGAAGCGCCCGGGACAGGGCAAGAGACCCAGTACTTC,NA,TRBJ2-5,TRBD1,TRBV4-2
CASSLVVAGGETQYF,TGTGCCAGCAGCTTAGTGGTAGCGGGAGGAGAGACCCAGTACTTC,NA,TRBJ2-5,TRBD2,TRBV7-9
CATSVTGVGYTF,TGTGCCACCAGTGTCACAGGGGTGGGCTACACCTTC,few,TRBJ1-2,TRBD1,TRBV24-1
CASSARDKGRNQPQHF,TGTGCCAGCAGTGCCAGGGACAAGGGACGCAATCAGCCCCAGCATTTT,NA,TRBJ1-5,NA,TRBV6-6
CASSLDGAAGPYEQYF,TGTGCCAGCAGCTTAGATGGGGCGGCGGGGCCCTACGAGCAGTACTTC,NA,TRBJ2-7,NA,TRBV7-2
CAWSEPPLNRPYNEKLFF,TGTGCCTGGAGCGAACCCCCTCTCAACCGACCTTATAATGAAAAACTGTTTTTT,NA,TRBJ1-4,NA,TRBV30
CSASEQDGYGYTF,TGCAGTGCTAGTGAGCAGGATGGCTATGGCTACACCTTC,few,TRBJ1-2,NA,TRBV20-1
CASSLDRGQAFF,TGTGCCAGCTCGCTGGACAGGGGGCAAGCTTTCTTT,medium-sized,TRBJ1-1,TRBD1,TRBV18
CASSFRDNSHGYTF,TGTGCCAGCAGTTTCCGGGACAACTCGCATGGCTACACCTTC,NA,TRBJ1-2,NA,TRBV28
CASEGPWRGSGNTIYF,TGTGCCAGCGAGGGACCCTGGAGAGGCTCTGGAAACACCATATATTTT,NA,TRBJ1-3,NA,TRBV2
CATTTYGNEKLFF,TGTGCCACAACGACATACGGAAATGAAAAACTGTTTTTT,NA,TRBJ1-4,NA,TRBV6-6
CASSQWEGPPDTQYF,TGCGCCAGCAGTCAGTGGGAGGGCCCCCCAGATACGCAGTATTTT,once,TRBJ2-3,TRBD2,TRBV23-1
CASSAPEVGGPRETQYF,TGTGCCAGCAGCGCCCCGGAGGTCGGGGGGCCAAGAGAGACCCAGTACTTC,NA,TRBJ2-5,NA,TRBV7-8
CASSPEGRARQYF,TGCGCCAGCAGCCCAGAGGGCAGGGCGAGGCAGTACTTC,NA,TRBJ2-7,NA,TRBV4-1
CASSLGGAGQETQYF,TGTGCCAGCAGCTTAGGGGGGGCGGGACAAGAGACCCAGTACTTC,NA,TRBJ2-5,NA,TRBV7-2
CASSTRGLAGYSYNEQFF,TGTGCCAGCAGCACTAGGGGACTAGCGGGGTACTCCTACAATGAGCAGTTCTTC,NA,TRBJ2-1,TRBD2,TRBV11-2
CASTWTSGRANEQFF,TGTGCCAGCACCTGGACTAGCGGGAGGGCCAATGAGCAGTTCTTC,NA,TRBJ2-1,NA,TRBV21-1
CASRDRESGANVLTF,TGTGCCAGCAGAGACAGGGAGTCTGGGGCCAACGTCCTGACTTTC,NA,TRBJ2-6,TRBD1,TRBV9
CASSLVGRASTSGNTEAFF,TGCGCCAGCAGCTTGGTAGGCAGGGCAAGCACCAGCGGGAACACTGAAGCTTTCTTT,NA,TRBJ1-1,NA,TRBV5-1
CASRGAAGGGGETDTQYF,TGTGCCAGCAGGGGGGCCGCCGGGGGTGGAGGTGAGACAGATACGCAGTATTTT,few,TRBJ2-3,NA,TRBV28
CASSFRGDYNEQFF,TGTGCCAGCAGCTTCCGGGGGGACTACAATGAGCAGTTCTTC,NA,TRBJ2-1,TRBD2,TRBV7-6
CASSQGPNYGYTF,TGTGCCAGCTCTCAAGGACCTAACTATGGCTACACCTTC,NA,TRBJ1-2,NA,TRBV18
CASTAPGSGNTIYF,TGTGCCAGCACCGCCCCCGGGTCCGGAAACACCATATATTTT,NA,TRBJ1-3,NA,TRBV28
CASSSPMTGTHPTDTQYF,TGTGCCAGCAGCTCCCCCATGACAGGGACCCACCCCACAGATACGCAGTATTTT,NA,TRBJ2-3,TRBD1,TRBV11-2
CASSVAGGLYEQYF,TGTGCCAGTAGTGTAGCGGGAGGCCTATACGAGCAGTACTTC,NA,TRBJ2-7,TRBD2,TRBV19
CASSLGPSGSSGELFF,TGCGCCAGCAGCTTGGGGCCTAGCGGGAGTTCCGGGGAGCTGTTTTTT,NA,TRBJ2-2,TRBD2,TRBV5-1
CASSLMAGQGAVTQYF,TGTGCCAGCAGCTTAATGGCGGGACAGGGGGCGGTGACCCAGTACTTC,NA,TRBJ2-5,TRBD1,TRBV7-3
CASSFRQGASGYTF,TGTGCCAGCAGTTTTCGACAGGGGGCAAGTGGCTACACCTTC,NA,TRBJ1-2,TRBD1,TRBV27
CASSLGGSTSYNSPLHF,TGCGCCAGCAGCTTGGGGGGTTCAACCTCCTATAATTCACCCCTCCACTTT,few,TRBJ1-6,NA,TRBV5-1